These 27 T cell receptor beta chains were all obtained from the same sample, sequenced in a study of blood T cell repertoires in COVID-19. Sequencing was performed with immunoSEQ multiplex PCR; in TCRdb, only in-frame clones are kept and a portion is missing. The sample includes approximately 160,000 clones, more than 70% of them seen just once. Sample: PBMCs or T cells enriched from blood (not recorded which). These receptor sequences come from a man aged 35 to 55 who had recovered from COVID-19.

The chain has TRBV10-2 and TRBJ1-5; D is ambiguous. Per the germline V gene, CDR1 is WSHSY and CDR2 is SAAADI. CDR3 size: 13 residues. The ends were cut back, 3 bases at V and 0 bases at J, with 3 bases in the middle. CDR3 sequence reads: CASSDNSNQPQHF. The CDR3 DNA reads TGCGCCAGCAGTGATAATAGCAATCAGCCCCAGCATTTT.

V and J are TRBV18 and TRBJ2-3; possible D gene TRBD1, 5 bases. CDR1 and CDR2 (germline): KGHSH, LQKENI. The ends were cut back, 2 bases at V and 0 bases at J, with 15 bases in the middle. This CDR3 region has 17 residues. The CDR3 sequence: CASSPKETGPSTDTQYF. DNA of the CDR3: TGTGCCAGCTCACCAAAGGAAACAGGTCCTAGCACAGATACGCAGTATTTT.

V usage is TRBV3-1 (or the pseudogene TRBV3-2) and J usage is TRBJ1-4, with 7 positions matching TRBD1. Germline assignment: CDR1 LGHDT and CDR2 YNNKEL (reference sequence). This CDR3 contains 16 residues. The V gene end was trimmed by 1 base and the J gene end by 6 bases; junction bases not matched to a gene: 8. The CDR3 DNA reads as TGTGCCAGCAGCCAAGGACAGGGAGCGTACGATGAAAAACTGTTTTTT. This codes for CASSQGQGAYDEKLFF.

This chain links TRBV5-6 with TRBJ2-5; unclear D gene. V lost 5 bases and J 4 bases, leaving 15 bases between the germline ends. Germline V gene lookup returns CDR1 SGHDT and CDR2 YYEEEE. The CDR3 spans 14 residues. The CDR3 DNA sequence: TGTGCCAGCAGAAGGCTAGAGGTAGGAGAGACCCAGTACTTC. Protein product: CASRRLEVGETQYF.

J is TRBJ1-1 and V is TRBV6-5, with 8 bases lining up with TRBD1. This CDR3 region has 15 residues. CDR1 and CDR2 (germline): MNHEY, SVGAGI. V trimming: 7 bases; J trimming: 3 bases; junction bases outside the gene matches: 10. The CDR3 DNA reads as TGTGCCAGCATCCCCCTCTCAGGGGGCTACACTGAAGCTTTCTTT. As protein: CASIPLSGGYTEAFF.

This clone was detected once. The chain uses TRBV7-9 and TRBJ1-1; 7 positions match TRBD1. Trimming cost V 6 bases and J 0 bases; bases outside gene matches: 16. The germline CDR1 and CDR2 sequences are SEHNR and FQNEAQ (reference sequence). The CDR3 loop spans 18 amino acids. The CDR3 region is CASSGRPGQPTLNTEAFF. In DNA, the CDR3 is TGTGCCAGCAGTGGAAGACCGGGACAGCCTACTTTGAACACTGAAGCTTTCTTT.

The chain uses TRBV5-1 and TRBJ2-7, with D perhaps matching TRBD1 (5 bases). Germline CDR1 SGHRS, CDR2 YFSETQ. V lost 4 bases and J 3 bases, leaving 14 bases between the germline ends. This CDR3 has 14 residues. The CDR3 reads CASSLSTDFYEQYF. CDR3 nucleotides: TGCGCCAGCAGCCTTTCGACAGATTTCTACGAGCAGTACTTC.

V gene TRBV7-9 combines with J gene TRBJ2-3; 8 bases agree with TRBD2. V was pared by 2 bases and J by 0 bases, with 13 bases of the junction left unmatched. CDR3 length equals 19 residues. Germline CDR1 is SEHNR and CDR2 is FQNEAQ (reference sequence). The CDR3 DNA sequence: TGTGCCAGCAGCTTACGGGGGGGGCTCCTCTTGGGTAGCACAGATACGCAGTATTTT. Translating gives CASSLRGGLLLGSTDTQYF.

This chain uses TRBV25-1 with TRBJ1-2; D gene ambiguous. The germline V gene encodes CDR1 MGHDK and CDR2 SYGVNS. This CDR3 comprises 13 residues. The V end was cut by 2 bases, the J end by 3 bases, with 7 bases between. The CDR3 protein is CASSEHGDYGYTF. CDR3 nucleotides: TGTGCCAGCAGTGAACATGGAGACTATGGCTACACCTTC.

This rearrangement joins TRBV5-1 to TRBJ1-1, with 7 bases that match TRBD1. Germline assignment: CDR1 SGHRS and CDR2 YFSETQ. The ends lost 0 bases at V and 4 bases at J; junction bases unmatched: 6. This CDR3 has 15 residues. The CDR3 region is CASSLGPRGPTEAFF. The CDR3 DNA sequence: TGCGCCAGCAGCTTGGGACCAAGGGGGCCCACTGAAGCTTTCTTT. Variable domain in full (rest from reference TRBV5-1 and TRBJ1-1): KAGVTQTPRYLIKTRGQQVTLSCSPISGHRSVSWYQQTPGQGLQFLFEYFSETQRNKGNFPGRFSGRQFSNSRSEMNVSTLELGDSALYLCASSLGPRGPTEAFFGQGTRLTVV.

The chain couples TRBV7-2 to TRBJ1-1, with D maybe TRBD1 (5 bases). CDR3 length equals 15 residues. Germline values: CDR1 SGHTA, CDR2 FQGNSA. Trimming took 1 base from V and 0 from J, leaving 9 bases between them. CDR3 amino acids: CASSLGGGMNTEAFF. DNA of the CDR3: TGTGCCAGCAGCTTAGGGGGCGGGATGAACACTGAAGCTTTCTTT.

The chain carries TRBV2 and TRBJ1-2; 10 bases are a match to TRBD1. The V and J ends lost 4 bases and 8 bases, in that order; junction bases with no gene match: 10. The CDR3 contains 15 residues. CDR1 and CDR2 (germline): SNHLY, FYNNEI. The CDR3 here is CASSGPGQGYGGYTF. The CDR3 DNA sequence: TGTGCCAGCAGTGGACCGGGACAGGGGTATGGCGGCTACACCTTC.

The CDR3 nucleotides are TGTGCCAGCAGGAGGACAGGGAAAGAGACCCAGTACTTC. It encodes CASRRTGKETQYF. The V call is TRBV6-5, the J call TRBJ2-5, with 8 bases fitting TRBD1. Trimming at V came to 6 bases and at J to 3 bases, leaving 3 bases not matched to a gene. Germline CDR1 reads MNHEY; CDR2 reads SVGAGI. The CDR3 contains 13 residues.

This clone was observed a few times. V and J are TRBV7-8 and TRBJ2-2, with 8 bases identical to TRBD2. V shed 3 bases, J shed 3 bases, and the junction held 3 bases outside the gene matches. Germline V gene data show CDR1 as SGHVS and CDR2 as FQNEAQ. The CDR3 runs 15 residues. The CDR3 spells CASSFRGGDTGELFF. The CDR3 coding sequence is TGTGCCAGCAGCTTCCGGGGGGGCGACACCGGGGAGCTGTTTTTT.

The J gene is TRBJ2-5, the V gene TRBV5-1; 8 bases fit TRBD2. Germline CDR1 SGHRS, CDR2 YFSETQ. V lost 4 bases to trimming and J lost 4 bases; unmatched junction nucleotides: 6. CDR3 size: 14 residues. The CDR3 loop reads CASSGYSGVETQYF. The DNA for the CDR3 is TGCGCCAGCAGCGGTTATAGCGGGGTAGAGACCCAGTACTTC.

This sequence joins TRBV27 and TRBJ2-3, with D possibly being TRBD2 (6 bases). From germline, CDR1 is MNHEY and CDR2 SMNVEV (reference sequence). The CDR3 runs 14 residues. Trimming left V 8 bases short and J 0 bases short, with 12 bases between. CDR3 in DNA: TGTGCCAGCCGTCGAGGGACTAGCACAGATACGCAGTATTTT. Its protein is CASRRGTSTDTQYF.

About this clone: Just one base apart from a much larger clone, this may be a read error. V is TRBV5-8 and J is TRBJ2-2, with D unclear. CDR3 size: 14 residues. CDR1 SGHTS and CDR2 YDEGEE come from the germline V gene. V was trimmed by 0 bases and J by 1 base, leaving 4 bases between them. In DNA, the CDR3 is TGTGCCAGCAGCTTGGGACAGAACACCGGGGAGCTGTTTTTT. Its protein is CASSLGQNTGELFF.

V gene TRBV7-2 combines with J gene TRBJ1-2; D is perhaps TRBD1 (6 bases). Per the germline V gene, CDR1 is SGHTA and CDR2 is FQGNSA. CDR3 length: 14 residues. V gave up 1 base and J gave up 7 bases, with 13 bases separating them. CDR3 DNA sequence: TGTGCCAGCAGCTTAGAAACCAACAGGGTTGGCTACACCTTC. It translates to CASSLETNRVGYTF.

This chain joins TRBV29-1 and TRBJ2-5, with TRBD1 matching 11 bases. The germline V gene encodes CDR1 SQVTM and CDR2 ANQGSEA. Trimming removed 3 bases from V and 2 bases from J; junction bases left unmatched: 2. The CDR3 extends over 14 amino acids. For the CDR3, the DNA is TGCAGCGTTGATGGGACAGGGGGTCAAGAGACCCAGTACTTC. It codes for CSVDGTGGQETQYF.

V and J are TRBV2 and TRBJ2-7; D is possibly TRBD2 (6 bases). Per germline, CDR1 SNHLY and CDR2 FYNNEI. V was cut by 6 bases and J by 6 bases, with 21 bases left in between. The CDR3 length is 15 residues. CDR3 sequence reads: CASSGGWTGPLEQYF. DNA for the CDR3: TGTGCCAGCAGCGGGGGATGGACCGGGCCCCTCGAGCAGTACTTC.

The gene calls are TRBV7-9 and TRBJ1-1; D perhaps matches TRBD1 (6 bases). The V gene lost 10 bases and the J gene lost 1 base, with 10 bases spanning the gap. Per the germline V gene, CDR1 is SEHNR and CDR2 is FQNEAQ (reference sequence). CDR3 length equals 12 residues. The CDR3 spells CANQGPNTEAFF. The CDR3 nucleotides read TGTGCCAACCAGGGGCCGAACACTGAAGCTTTCTTT.

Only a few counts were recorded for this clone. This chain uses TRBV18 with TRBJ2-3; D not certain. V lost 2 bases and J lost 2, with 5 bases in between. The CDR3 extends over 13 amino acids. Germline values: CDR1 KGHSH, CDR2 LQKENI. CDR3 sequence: CASSPALTDTQYF. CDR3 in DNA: TGTGCCAGCTCACCAGCACTCACAGATACGCAGTATTTT.

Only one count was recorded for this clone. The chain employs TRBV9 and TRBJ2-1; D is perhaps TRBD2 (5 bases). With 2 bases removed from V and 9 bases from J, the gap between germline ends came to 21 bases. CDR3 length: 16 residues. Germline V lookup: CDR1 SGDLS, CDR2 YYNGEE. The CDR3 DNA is TGTGCCAGCAGCGTTGGTTGGTACCCTGGCGGAGGTGAGCAGTTCTTC. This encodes CASSVGWYPGGGEQFF.

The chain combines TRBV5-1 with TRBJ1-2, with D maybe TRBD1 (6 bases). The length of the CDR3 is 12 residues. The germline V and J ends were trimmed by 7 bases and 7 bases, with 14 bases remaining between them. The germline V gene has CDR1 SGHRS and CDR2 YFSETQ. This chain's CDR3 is CASARTDSGYTF. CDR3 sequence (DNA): TGCGCCAGCGCACGGACAGATAGTGGCTACACCTTC.

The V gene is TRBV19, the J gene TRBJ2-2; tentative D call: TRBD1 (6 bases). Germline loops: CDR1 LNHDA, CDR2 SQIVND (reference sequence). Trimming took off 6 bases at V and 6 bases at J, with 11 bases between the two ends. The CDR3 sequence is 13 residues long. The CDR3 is CASSITGPGELFF. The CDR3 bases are TGTGCCAGTAGCATTACAGGGCCCGGGGAGCTGTTTTTT.

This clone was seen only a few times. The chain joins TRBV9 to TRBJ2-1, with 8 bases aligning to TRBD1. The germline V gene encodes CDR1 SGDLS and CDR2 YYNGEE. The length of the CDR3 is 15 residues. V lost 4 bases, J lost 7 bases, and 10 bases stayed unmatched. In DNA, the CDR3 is TGTGCCAGCAGCTCCTTTGGACAGGGACCAAATGAGCAGTTCTTC. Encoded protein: CASSSFGQGPNEQFF.

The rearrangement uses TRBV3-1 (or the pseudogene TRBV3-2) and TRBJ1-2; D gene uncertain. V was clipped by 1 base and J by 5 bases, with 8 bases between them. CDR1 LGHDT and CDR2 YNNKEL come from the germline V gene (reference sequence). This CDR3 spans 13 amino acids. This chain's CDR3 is CASSQAPGYGYTF. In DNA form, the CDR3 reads TGTGCCAGCAGCCAAGCGCCGGGTTATGGCTACACCTTC.